These T cell receptor beta chains were read from a single sample in a study of cytomegalovirus exposure and HLA in healthy donors. The table came from immunoSEQ multiplex PCR; TCRdb's copy has only in-frame clones and leaves some out. The sample gives 190,000 or so clones, roughly 82% of which show up once; about an eighth is in the top ten. Sequencing used PBMCs. Receptors were obtained from a woman in her twenties or thirties in good health and CMV-seropositive. CDR3s include the opening cysteine and the closing phenylalanine or tryptophan. The D gene is left open where the match is weak. Clone size is not always given. Where it is, it says once, few, many or a class for expanded clones.

TRBD2	16	TRBV28	TRBJ2-2	.	CASSIPGRANTGELFF	TGTGCCAGCAGTATCCCCGGGAGGGCGAACACCGGGGAGCTGTTTTTT
.	19	TRBV11-2	TRBJ1-4	.	CASSLEGPEWGSLGEKLFF	TGTGCCAGCAGCTTGGAGGGGCCGGAATGGGGGAGCTTAGGGGAAAAACTGTTTTTT
TRBD1	14	TRBV7-9	TRBJ1-4	.	CASRSGTGGGKLFF	TGTGCCAGCAGATCCGGGACAGGGGGCGGAAAACTGTTTTTT
.	14	TRBV6-5	TRBJ1-5	.	CASRGRDSNQPQHF	TGTGCCAGCAGGGGGAGAGATAGCAATCAGCCCCAGCATTTT
.	11	TRBV20-1	TRBJ2-3	.	CSAQGTDTQYF	TGCAGTGCACAGGGCACAGATACGCAGTATTTT
.	12	TRBV7-9	TRBJ1-2	few	CASSATGFGYTF	TGTGCCAGCAGCGCAACAGGGTTCGGCTACACCTTC
TRBD2	15	TRBV28	TRBJ2-3	once	CASSPLAGRTDTQYF	TGTGCCAGCAGCCCCTTAGCGGGACGCACAGATACGCAGTATTTT
.	14	TRBV2	TRBJ1-5	.	CASSLGLGIQPQHF	TGTGCCAGCAGTTTAGGACTGGGAATTCAGCCCCAGCATTTT
TRBD2	14	TRBV10-1	TRBJ2-1	.	CASSDLREWHEQFF	TGCGCCAGCAGTGACTTGCGGGAGTGGCATGAGCAGTTCTTC
.	14	TRBV7-9	TRBJ2-3	.	CASSSKGGADTQYF	TGTGCCAGCAGCTCTAAGGGAGGAGCAGATACGCAGTATTTT
TRBD1	13	TRBV28	TRBJ1-1	.	CASVRTGVVEAFF	TGTGCCAGCGTTAGGACAGGAGTCGTGGAAGCTTTCTTT
.	13	TRBV19	TRBJ1-4	.	CASNTGIYEKLFF	TGTGCCAGTAATACAGGGATATACGAAAAACTGTTTTTT
.	15	TRBV5-1	TRBJ2-1	.	CASSLGGPSYNEQFF	TGCGCCAGCAGCTTGGGCGGGCCATCCTACAATGAGCAGTTCTTC
TRBD2	15	TRBV6-1	TRBJ2-3	.	CASSEEGLAGVTQYF	TGTGCCAGCAGTGAAGAAGGACTAGCGGGAGTTACGCAGTATTTT
.	11	TRBV6-1	TRBJ1-2	.	CASFQGSGYTF	TGTGCCAGTTTCCAGGGGTCTGGCTACACCTTC
.	12	TRBV28	TRBJ1-2	.	CATSSELSGYTF	TGTGCCACCTCAAGTGAGCTTTCGGGCTACACCTTC
.	15	TRBV2	TRBJ2-2	once	CASQGGRLNTGELFF	TGTGCCAGCCAAGGTGGCAGGCTGAACACCGGGGAGCTGTTTTTT
TRBD2	15	TRBV27	TRBJ2-1	.	CASSPPLAGGGEQFF	TGTGCCAGCAGTCCCCCCCTAGCGGGAGGTGGTGAGCAGTTCTTC
.	14	TRBV6-5	TRBJ1-4	.	CASSYSNRGEKLFF	TGTGCCAGCAGTTACTCGAATCGGGGTGAAAAACTGTTTTTT
.	15	TRBV6-5	TRBJ2-6	.	CASRGPNSGANVLTF	TGTGCCAGCAGGGGGCCAAACTCTGGGGCCAACGTCCTGACTTTC
TRBD2	16	TRBV13	TRBJ2-1	.	CASILRQRGRGNEQFF	TGTGCCAGCATCCTTAGGCAGCGGGGGAGAGGAAATGAGCAGTTCTTC
.	18	TRBV18	TRBJ2-1	.	CASSPASKREKGDNEQFF	TGTGCCAGCTCACCGGCTTCTAAAAGGGAGAAGGGGGACAATGAGCAGTTCTTC
.	12	TRBV11-2	TRBJ1-2	few	CASSLVSGGYTF	TGTGCCAGCAGCTTAGTATCGGGTGGCTACACCTTC
.	14	TRBV6-5	TRBJ2-3	.	CASSLRTGTDTQYF	TGTGCCAGCAGTCTTAGGACTGGCACAGATACGCAGTATTTT
.	12	TRBV5-8	TRBJ1-2	.	CASSGRLYGYTF	TGTGCCAGCAGCGGCCGACTCTATGGCTACACCTTC
.	14	TRBV5-4	TRBJ1-3	.	CASSLAGVGNTIYF	TGTGCCAGCAGCTTGGCGGGGGTCGGAAACACCATATATTTT
TRBD1	11	TRBV10-3	TRBJ2-1	.	CAISFGTEQFF	TGTGCCATCAGTTTCGGGACAGAACAGTTCTTC
TRBD1	15	TRBV9	TRBJ2-1	.	CASSATGTGSNEQFF	TGTGCCAGCAGCGCCACCGGGACAGGGTCGAATGAGCAGTTCTTC
TRBD1	16	TRBV2	TRBJ2-2	.	CASRATGAYDTGELFF	TGTGCCAGCAGGGCTACAGGGGCGTACGACACCGGGGAGCTGTTTTTT
.	14	TRBV7-9	TRBJ2-4	.	CASSSGSESLIGYF	TGTGCCAGCAGCTCCGGTTCGGAGTCCCTAATAGGGTACTTC
.	14	TRBV6-5	TRBJ2-3	.	CASNRGASTDTQYF	TGTGCCAGCAATAGAGGAGCTAGCACAGATACGCAGTATTTT
TRBD2	17	TRBV27	TRBJ2-1	once	CASSPPPTSGRFNEQFF	TGTGCCAGCAGTCCACCCCCCACTAGCGGGAGGTTCAATGAGCAGTTCTTC
TRBD2	16	TRBV15	TRBJ2-5	once	CATSRDAGEVGETQYF	TGTGCCACCAGCAGAGATGCGGGAGAGGTGGGGGAGACCCAGTACTTC
.	15	TRBV5-8	TRBJ2-7	.	CASSPSTGFRSEQYF	TGTGCCAGCAGCCCGAGCACTGGTTTTCGTTCCGAGCAGTACTTC
.	17	TRBV5-6	TRBJ1-2	once	CASSSIHLSTSNYGYTF	TGTGCCAGCAGCTCAATACACCTCTCGACATCTAACTATGGCTACACCTTC
.	13	TRBV18	TRBJ1-1	.	CASSPAVNTEAFF	TGTGCCAGCTCACCGGCTGTGAACACTGAAGCTTTCTTT
.	13	TRBV19	TRBJ1-1	once	CASSIQIGTEAFF	TGTGCCAGTAGTATCCAGATTGGCACTGAAGCTTTCTTT
TRBD1	13	TRBV2	TRBJ1-2	few	CASRGDRGYGYTF	TGTGCCAGCAGGGGGGACAGGGGATATGGCTACACCTTC
.	13	TRBV28	TRBJ1-3	.	CASSLEPGNTIYF	TGTGCCAGCAGTTTGGAGCCTGGAAACACCATATATTTT
.	14	TRBV2	TRBJ1-5	.	CASSVFRGDQPQHF	TGTGCCAGCAGTGTTTTCAGGGGCGATCAGCCCCAGCATTTT
.	13	TRBV19	TRBJ2-7	.	CASSIDNGDEQYF	TGTGCCAGTAGTATAGACAACGGGGACGAGCAGTACTTC
TRBD2	16	TRBV27	TRBJ2-1	.	CASSLRLAAPYNEQFF	TGTGCCAGCAGTTTAAGGCTAGCGGCTCCCTACAATGAGCAGTTCTTC
TRBD1	12	TRBV25-1	TRBJ2-7	once	CASSPTGGEQYF	TGTGCCAGCAGTCCCACAGGGGGCGAGCAGTACTTC
TRBD1	15	TRBV7-9	TRBJ1-1	.	CASSIPGQGNTEAFF	TGTGCCAGCAGCATCCCGGGACAGGGTAACACTGAAGCTTTCTTT
.	14	TRBV19	TRBJ1-5	.	CASSIEAGDQPQHF	TGTGCCAGTAGTATCGAGGCAGGGGATCAGCCCCAGCATTTT
.	12	TRBV5-1	TRBJ1-1	.	CASSLGSSEAFF	TGCGCCAGCAGCTTGGGGAGCAGTGAAGCTTTCTTT
TRBD2	15	TRBV2	TRBJ2-3	.	CATPVGAGDTDTQYF	TGTGCCACTCCAGTAGGGGCGGGAGACACAGATACGCAGTATTTT
.	15	TRBV28	TRBJ2-2	.	CASSFRTENTGELFF	TGTGCCAGCAGTTTCCGAACAGAGAACACCGGGGAGCTGTTTTTT
TRBD1	14	TRBV5-1	TRBJ2-1	.	CASSLGGQGNGQFF	TGCGCCAGCAGCTTGGGGGGACAGGGGAACGGGCAGTTCTTC
TRBD1	16	TRBV6-5	TRBJ2-7	once	CASSYSTGTGLGEQYF	TGTGCCAGCAGTTACTCGACCGGGACAGGGTTGGGGGAGCAGTACTTC
TRBD1	16	TRBV9	TRBJ2-5	.	CASSVRQGIGQETQYF	TGTGCCAGCAGTGTCCGACAGGGGATCGGCCAAGAGACCCAGTACTTC
TRBD1	15	TRBV28	TRBJ2-2	.	CASRPGQDYTGELFF	TGTGCCAGCAGACCGGGACAGGACTACACCGGGGAGCTGTTTTTT
.	12	TRBV27	TRBJ2-7	.	CASGRLGYEQYF	TGTGCCAGCGGGAGACTAGGCTACGAGCAGTACTTC
TRBD1	15	TRBV6-5	TRBJ1-1	.	CASSVQGAGRTEAFF	TGTGCCAGCAGTGTACAGGGGGCTGGTCGCACTGAAGCTTTCTTT
.	13	TRBV29-1	TRBJ1-2	.	CSVSGRDNYGYTF	TGCAGCGTGTCGGGGAGGGATAACTATGGCTACACCTTC
TRBD1	13	TRBV10-1	TRBJ2-4	.	CATLGQGTNIQYF	TGCGCCACCTTGGGACAGGGTACAAACATTCAGTACTTC
TRBD2	17	TRBV7-9	TRBJ2-5	.	CASSSRTSGRTKETQYF	TGTGCCAGCAGCTCTCGGACTAGCGGGAGAACTAAGGAGACCCAGTACTTC
TRBD1	13	TRBV29-1	TRBJ1-5	.	CSVVGTGDQPQHF	TGCAGCGTTGTAGGGACAGGGGACCAGCCCCAGCATTTT